Below are 9 T cell receptor beta chains sequenced from a single sample in a study of blood T cell repertoires in COVID-19. Sequencing was performed with immunoSEQ multiplex PCR; in TCRdb, only in-frame clones are kept and a portion is missing. The sample shows around 470,000 clones, nearly 90% of them seen only once. The specimen was peripheral blood. All receptors derive from a man aged 18 to 30 with COVID-19, enrolled during active disease.

The table lists this clone with a count of one. V is TRBV6-6 and J is TRBJ2-1; 13 bases map to TRBD2. Looked up from germline, CDR1 is MNHNY and CDR2 is SVGAGI (reference sequence). This CDR3 has 16 residues. With V trimmed by 5 bases and J by 5 bases, 6 bases remained unmatched. In DNA form, the CDR3 reads TGTGCCAGCAGTAATGGACTAGCGGGAGCCCACAATGAGCAGTTCTTC. It encodes CASSNGLAGAHNEQFF.

The chain joins TRBV4-1 to TRBJ2-5; TRBD1 matches 7 bases. This CDR3 is built from 15 residues. Germline assignment: CDR1 MGHRA and CDR2 YSYEKL. J gave up 4 bases and V 0 bases, and 5 bases lay outside the gene matches. This chain's CDR3 is CASSQEVYRGETQYF. The CDR3 DNA reads TGCGCCAGCAGCCAAGAGGTCTACAGGGGAGAGACCCAGTACTTC.

The V gene is TRBV5-4, the J gene TRBJ2-2; D might be TRBD1 (5 bases). This CDR3 has 14 residues. Germline CDR1 is SGHNT and CDR2 is YYREEE (reference sequence). V lost 5 bases and J lost 0, with 8 bases in between. CDR3 nucleotide sequence: TGTGCCAGCAGGGACATATCGAACACCGGGGAGCTGTTTTTT. Its translation: CASRDISNTGELFF.

This clone was seen only once. This chain links TRBV11-2 with TRBJ2-5; the D is unclear. CDR1 is SGHAT, CDR2 FQNNGV, per germline. Trimming removed 2 bases from V and 5 bases from J, with 9 bases in between. CDR3 length: 13 amino acids. The CDR3 coding sequence is TGTGCCAGCAGCTTAAACTCCCGGGAGACCCAGTACTTC. It specifies CASSLNSRETQYF.

V and J are TRBV14 and TRBJ2-1; no definite D call. Trimming removed 0 bases at V and 4 bases at J, with 13 bases between. The CDR3 extends over 16 amino acids. From germline, CDR1 is SGHDN and CDR2 FVKESK. CDR3 DNA sequence: TGTGCCAGCAGCCAAGATTTCGGTTTCTCTTACAATGAGCAGTTCTTC. The encoded protein is CASSQDFGFSYNEQFF.

This clone was detected once. In nucleotides, the CDR3 is TGTGCCAGTAGTACCCCCACAGGGACCCAGTACTTC. As protein: CASSTPTGTQYF. This rearrangement joins TRBV19 to TRBJ2-5, with D maybe TRBD1 (5 bases). This CDR3 has 12 residues. Trimming removed 4 bases from V and 7 bases from J, with 10 bases in between. Per germline, CDR1 LNHDA and CDR2 SQIVND (reference sequence).

This chain joins TRBV3-1 (or the pseudogene TRBV3-2) and TRBJ1-3; D is unresolved. CDR1 is LGHDT, CDR2 YNNKEL, per germline (reference sequence). CDR3 size: 19 residues. V was cut by 1 base and J by 0 bases, with 19 bases left in between. The CDR3 loop is CASSQAFSWSLSSGNTIYF. CDR3 nucleotide sequence: TGTGCCAGCAGCCAAGCCTTCTCCTGGAGTCTTAGCTCTGGAAACACCATATATTTT.

The V call is TRBV5-1, the J call TRBJ2-1, with 9 bases identical to TRBD2. V lost 5 bases and J lost 7; bases outside the gene matches: 10. The CDR3 runs 15 residues. Germline values: CDR1 SGHRS, CDR2 YFSETQ. The CDR3 reads CASRPLAGSGNEQFF. The CDR3, as DNA: TGCGCCAGCAGGCCCCTAGCGGGGTCTGGGAATGAGCAGTTCTTC.

The V and J genes are TRBV16 and TRBJ2-6; perhaps TRBD2 as D (5 bases). Trimming removed 1 base at V and 2 bases at J, with 12 bases between. The CDR3 covers 17 residues. Germline V gene data show CDR1 as KGHSY and CDR2 as FQNENV. This chain's CDR3 is CASSQYRGNAGANVLTF. In DNA, the CDR3 is TGTGCCAGCAGCCAATATAGAGGGAATGCTGGGGCCAACGTCCTGACTTTC. The entire variable domain, with the rest obtained from reference TRBV16 and TRBJ2-6, is as follows: GEEVAQTPKHLVRGEGQKAKLYCAPIKGHSYVFWYQQVLKNEFKFLISFQNENVFDETGMPKERFSAKCLPNSPCSLEIQATKLEDSAVYFCASSQYRGNAGANVLTFGAGSRLTVL.